A single sample gave rise to the 14 T cell receptor beta chains below, sequenced in a study of regulatory T cells in long-lasting Graves disease. TCR beta libraries were built with iRepertoire HTBI primers and Arm-PCR of CDR3 regions. TCRdb reanalysed the multiplex PCR reads using MiXCR and keeps one entry per CDR3 protein. The sample has around 400,000 distinct CDR3 sequences; over 14% are singletons. This sample's time point: newly diagnosed GD, antithyroid drugs for less than 3 months. PBMC RNA served as the TCR library source. This sample also appeared in a second study, on T cells in Graves' hyperthyroidism and ophthalmopathy.

This material consisted of peripheral blood mononuclear cells (PBMCs), taken at new diagnosis, from a patient treated with antithyroid drugs. These TCRs come from a woman in her 40s with Graves disease.

The chain recombines TRBV7-2 with TRBJ2-1, with 7 bases aligning to TRBD1. The V gene's germline CDR1 is SGHTA and CDR2 FQGNSA. The CDR3 is 18 residues long. Germline trimming cut 9 bases from V and 3 bases from J; bases unmatched to any gene: 20. CDR3 residues: CASSLGQARSRYYNEQFF. The CDR3 DNA is TGTGCCAGTAGCCTCGGACAGGCTCGCTCCCGTTACTACAATGAGCAGTTCTTC.

At least ten counts were recorded for this clonotype. The chain is built from TRBV7-9 and TRBJ2-7; D gene ambiguous. Germline-derived CDR1 and CDR2 are SEHNR and FQNEAQ (reference sequence). The CDR3 is made up of 12 amino acids. Trimming removed 1 base at V and 6 bases at J, with 7 bases between. The CDR3 region has the DNA TGTGCCAGCAGCTTAGAATTTAGCGAGCAGTACTTC. Translated: CASSLEFSEQYF.

This clonotype was picked up many times. This rearrangement joins TRBV28 to TRBJ1-1, with a possible D match to TRBD1 (6 bases). CDR1 and CDR2 (germline): MDHEN, SYDVKM. The CDR3 loop spans 16 amino acids. V was pared by 5 bases and J by 1 base, with 17 bases between. CDR3 DNA sequence: TGTGCCAGCAGTCCACACAGGGCGAGGGGGAACACTGAAGCTTTCTTT. Its translation: CASSPHRARGNTEAFF.

This clonotype has just a few counts. The chain links TRBV29-1 to TRBJ2-1; D uncertain. Between the trimmed V and J ends, which lost 0 bases and 7 bases, there was a span of 10 bases. CDR3 length: 13 amino acids. Germline-derived CDR1 and CDR2 are SQVTM and ANQGSEA. CDR3 bases: TGCAGCGTTGAAGATGGGTCTTGGAATGAGCAGTTCTTC. Translated, it gives CSVEDGSWNEQFF.

This clonotype was recorded at least ten times. The junction departs from the called germline gene at one end, perhaps through a read error. The chain couples TRBV20-1 to TRBJ2-1, with TRBD2 matching over 15 bases. CDR3 size: 17 residues. CDR1 and CDR2 (germline): DFQATT, SNEGSKA (reference sequence). Here the CDR3 reads CSATGWTSGRAYDEQFF. The CDR3 DNA reads as TGCAGTGCTACTGGATGGACTAGCGGGAGGGCCTACGATGAGCAGTTCTTC.

This clonotype was counted once. The rearrangement joins TRBV5-1 to TRBJ2-2, with 10 bases that match TRBD1. This CDR3 spans 17 amino acids. CDR1 is SGHRS and CDR2 is YFSETQ in the germline V gene. V lost 4 bases to trimming and J lost 5 bases; unmatched junction nucleotides: 11. CDR3 nucleotides: TGCGCCAGCAGCACGACAGGGGGCGGATTCAGTACCGGGGAGCTGTTTTTT. Translated, it gives CASSTTGGGFSTGELFF.

The rearrangement uses TRBV7-2 and TRBJ1-2, with 10 bases aligning to TRBD1. The CDR3 has 14 amino acids. Germline-derived CDR1 and CDR2 are SGHTA and FQGNSA. J gave up 8 bases and V 6 bases, and 9 bases lay outside the gene matches. CDR3 nucleotide sequence: TGTGCCAGCAGTTACGACAGGGGGCTTCGGGGCTACACCTTC. Translation: CASSYDRGLRGYTF.

This clonotype has only a few counts. The chain carries TRBV6-1 and TRBJ2-3, with D uncertain. Trimming took 2 bases from V and 0 from J, leaving 3 bases between them. The CDR3 totals 13 residues. The V gene's germline CDR1 is MNHNS and CDR2 SASEGT. CDR3 nucleotide sequence: TGTGCCAGCAGTGAACAAAGCACAGATACGCAGTATTTT. It specifies CASSEQSTDTQYF.

Ten or more counts support this clonotype. CDR3 coding DNA: TGTGCCAGCACCCGGACTAGCGGGAAGAACGAGCAGTACTTC. Protein product: CASTRTSGKNEQYF. The chain joins TRBV28 to TRBJ2-7, with 12 bases matching TRBD2. The germline V gene encodes CDR1 MDHEN and CDR2 SYDVKM. V lost 7 bases to trimming and J lost 5 bases; unmatched junction nucleotides: 6. This CDR3 spans 14 amino acids.

This clonotype was picked up many times. This sequence joins TRBV7-9 and TRBJ2-1, with D possibly TRBD2 on 6 matching bases. The ends were cut back, 5 bases at V and 0 bases at J, with 17 bases in the middle. Germline loops: CDR1 SEHNR, CDR2 FQNEAQ (reference sequence). The CDR3 runs 17 residues. The CDR3 bases are TGTGCCAGCAGCGGTTCTGGGACTGGAAACTCCTACAATGAGCAGTTCTTC. This sequence encodes CASSGSGTGNSYNEQFF.

This clonotype came up a few times. V is TRBV2 and J is TRBJ2-3, with a possible D match to TRBD2 (5 bases). CDR3 size: 14 residues. V was shortened by 6 bases and J by 4 bases, with 14 bases between the two germline ends. Germline V gene lookup returns CDR1 SNHLY and CDR2 FYNNEI. The CDR3 DNA reads as TGTGCCAGCAGCCCAAGCGGAAGACCAGATACGCAGTATTTT. Its protein product is CASSPSGRPDTQYF.

This clonotype was observed many times. V and J are TRBV7-3 and TRBJ2-2, with a tentative D call TRBD2 (5 bases). Germline CDR1 reads SGHTA; CDR2 reads FQGTGA. V lost 5 bases and J 1 base, leaving 14 bases between the germline ends. The CDR3 runs to 16 residues. CDR3 protein: CASSDGSSRNTGELFF. CDR3 DNA: TGTGCCAGCAGCGACGGGTCTAGCAGGAACACCGGGGAGCTGTTTTTT.

In its sample, this clonotype was seen many times. The chain carries TRBV5-1 and TRBJ1-1, with D possibly TRBD1 on 5 matching bases. The germline gives CDR1 SGHRS, CDR2 YFSETQ. The CDR3 has 15 amino acids. V lost 1 base, J lost 3 bases, and 13 bases lay in between. The DNA of the CDR3 is TGCGCCAGCAGCTTGCAAGGGGCTAGGGACACTGAAGCTTTCTTT. Translation gives CASSLQGARDTEAFF.

This clonotype showed up many times. V and J are TRBV5-1 and TRBJ2-1, with 7 bases matching TRBD2. The CDR3 is 14 residues long. CDR1 is SGHRS, CDR2 YFSETQ, per germline. V lost 0 bases and J lost 8; bases outside the gene matches: 5. The chain's CDR3 is CASSLDGRSDEQFF. CDR3 nucleotides: TGCGCCAGCAGCTTGGACGGGAGGAGTGATGAGCAGTTCTTC.